Listed below are T cell receptor beta chains from one sample, sequenced in a study of T cells in Graves' hyperthyroidism and ophthalmopathy. Each CDR3 protein is one row after TCRdb ran MiXCR on the multiplex PCR reads. The sample yields fewer than 650,000 distinct CDR3 sequences, 14% seen once. The material sequenced was blood. These receptors were taken from a woman in her thirties or forties with Graves' hyperthyroidism. CDR3s include the opening cysteine and the closing phenylalanine or tryptophan. The D gene is left open where the match is weak. Clone sizes are given selectively: once, few, many, or a class where the clone is expanded.

d_call: TRBD1
j_call: TRBJ2-7
v_call: TRBV5-1
clone_size: many
cdr3_length: 15
cdr3_aa: CASSAAGTGNYEQYF
cdr3_nt: TGCGCCAGCAGCGCCGCCGGGACAGGGAACTACGAGCAGTACTTC

d_call: TRBD2
j_call: TRBJ2-7
v_call: TRBV28
clone_size: -
cdr3_length: 16
cdr3_aa: CASSLHTSGSAYEQYF
cdr3_nt: TGTGCCAGCAGTTTACATACTAGCGGGAGTGCCTACGAGCAGTACTTC

d_call: -
j_call: TRBJ2-7
v_call: TRBV2
clone_size: many
cdr3_length: 15
cdr3_aa: CASRTDDQRRYEQYF
cdr3_nt: TGTGCCAGCAGAACAGACGACCAGCGGCGCTACGAGCAGTACTTC

d_call: TRBD2
j_call: TRBJ2-1
v_call: TRBV28
clone_size: many
cdr3_length: 16
cdr3_aa: CASSSRTSGSFSEQFF
cdr3_nt: TGTGCCAGCAGCTCAAGGACTAGCGGGAGTTTCTCTGAGCAGTTCTTC

d_call: TRBD2
j_call: TRBJ2-5
v_call: TRBV6-2/TRBV6-3
clone_size: many
cdr3_length: 17
cdr3_aa: CASSTLLLREGRETQYF
cdr3_nt: TGTGCCAGCAGTACGCTCCTATTGCGGGAGGGCCGAGAGACCCAGTACTTC

d_call: -
j_call: TRBJ2-5
v_call: TRBV15
clone_size: many
cdr3_length: 13
cdr3_aa: CATSRPLGETQYF
cdr3_nt: TGTGCCACCAGCAGACCGCTGGGGGAGACCCAGTACTTC

d_call: -
j_call: TRBJ1-5
v_call: TRBV5-5
clone_size: -
cdr3_length: 15
cdr3_aa: CASSLRGFGNQPQHF
cdr3_nt: TGTGCCAGCAGCTTGCGGGGCTTCGGCAATCAGCCCCAGCATTTT

d_call: -
j_call: TRBJ2-5
v_call: TRBV28
clone_size: many
cdr3_length: 15
cdr3_aa: CASSRRGRLQETQYF
cdr3_nt: TGTGCCAGCAGTAGGAGGGGGCGCCTCCAAGAGACCCAGTACTTC

d_call: -
j_call: TRBJ2-1
v_call: TRBV30
clone_size: many
cdr3_length: 13
cdr3_aa: CAWRDTPYNEQFF
cdr3_nt: TGTGCCTGGCGGGACACGCCCTACAATGAGCAGTTCTTC

d_call: TRBD2
j_call: TRBJ2-7
v_call: TRBV5-1
clone_size: many
cdr3_length: 16
cdr3_aa: CASSGTLSGSSYEQYF
cdr3_nt: TGCGCCAGCAGCGGGACTCTTAGCGGGAGCTCCTACGAGCAGTACTTC

d_call: TRBD1
j_call: TRBJ1-1
v_call: TRBV6-5
clone_size: many
cdr3_length: 15
cdr3_aa: CASSYSQGVITEAFF
cdr3_nt: TGTGCCAGCAGTTACTCTCAGGGGGTGATCACTGAAGCTTTCTTT

d_call: -
j_call: TRBJ1-5
v_call: TRBV27
clone_size: many
cdr3_length: 15
cdr3_aa: CASSLRDPSNQPQHF
cdr3_nt: TGTGCCAGCAGTTTACGGGACCCCAGCAATCAGCCCCAGCATTTT

d_call: TRBD1
j_call: TRBJ2-2
v_call: TRBV5-1
clone_size: -
cdr3_length: 14
cdr3_aa: CASRGDSNTGELFF
cdr3_nt: TGCGCCAGCAGAGGGGACAGTAACACCGGGGAGCTGTTTTTT

d_call: TRBD1
j_call: TRBJ2-1
v_call: TRBV24-1
clone_size: few
cdr3_length: 15
cdr3_aa: CATSAGTGLGNEQFF
cdr3_nt: TGTGCCACCAGTGCCGGGACAGGGCTGGGCAATGAGCAGTTCTTC

d_call: TRBD2
j_call: TRBJ2-5
v_call: TRBV24-1
clone_size: many
cdr3_length: 17
cdr3_aa: CATSDGGLAGVQETQYF
cdr3_nt: TGTGCCACCAGTGATGGGGGACTAGCGGGGGTACAAGAGACCCAGTACTTC

d_call: TRBD1
j_call: TRBJ1-1
v_call: TRBV30
clone_size: -
cdr3_length: 14
cdr3_aa: CAWSFRDRETEAFF
cdr3_nt: TGTGCCTGGAGTTTCCGGGACAGGGAGACTGAAGCTTTCTTT

d_call: -
j_call: TRBJ2-3
v_call: TRBV7-2
clone_size: many
cdr3_length: 19
cdr3_aa: CASSLWRGVDWGSTDTQYF
cdr3_nt: TGTGCCAGCAGCTTATGGCGGGGAGTTGACTGGGGTAGCACAGATACGCAGTATTTT

d_call: -
j_call: TRBJ1-5
v_call: TRBV6-1
clone_size: few
cdr3_length: 16
cdr3_aa: CASGDFWGDSNQPQHF
cdr3_nt: TGTGCCAGCGGAGATTTTTGGGGAGATAGCAATCAGCCCCAGCATTTT

d_call: -
j_call: TRBJ2-2
v_call: TRBV7-9
clone_size: -
cdr3_length: 15
cdr3_aa: CASSLMTPNTGELFF
cdr3_nt: TGTGCCAGCAGCTTAATGACACCGAACACCGGGGAGCTGTTTTTT

d_call: TRBD1
j_call: TRBJ2-1
v_call: TRBV6-2/TRBV6-3
clone_size: many
cdr3_length: 16
cdr3_aa: CASSRTGTDSYNEQFF
cdr3_nt: TGTGCCAGCAGTCGAACCGGGACAGACTCCTACAATGAGCAGTTCTTC

d_call: -
j_call: TRBJ2-1
v_call: TRBV2
clone_size: many
cdr3_length: 18
cdr3_aa: CASSGLVSRGPVYNEQFF
cdr3_nt: TGTGCCAGCAGTGGACTAGTATCCCGCGGGCCTGTTTACAATGAGCAGTTCTTC

d_call: -
j_call: TRBJ1-2
v_call: TRBV6-1
clone_size: many
cdr3_length: 15
cdr3_aa: CASSEGQGTLYGYTF
cdr3_nt: TGTGCCAGCAGTGAGGGGCAGGGGACACTGTATGGCTACACCTTC

d_call: -
j_call: TRBJ2-1
v_call: TRBV29-1
clone_size: many
cdr3_length: 14
cdr3_aa: CSVEPGRVYDEQFF
cdr3_nt: TGCAGCGTTGAACCGGGCAGGGTGTACGATGAGCAGTTCTTC

d_call: -
j_call: TRBJ2-7
v_call: TRBV11-2
clone_size: many
cdr3_length: 14
cdr3_aa: CASSLDLVGDEQYF
cdr3_nt: TGTGCCAGCAGCTTAGACCTAGTGGGGGACGAGCAGTACTTC

d_call: TRBD2
j_call: TRBJ2-3
v_call: TRBV11-2
clone_size: many
cdr3_length: 18
cdr3_aa: CASSLDWGLAGGVDTQYF
cdr3_nt: TGTGCCAGCAGCTTAGATTGGGGACTAGCGGGAGGTGTAGATACGCAGTATTTT

d_call: -
j_call: TRBJ2-7
v_call: TRBV12-3/TRBV12-4
clone_size: few
cdr3_length: 13
cdr3_aa: CASTQGSTYEQYF
cdr3_nt: TGTGCCAGCACCCAGGGGTCTACCTACGAGCAGTACTTC

d_call: -
j_call: TRBJ2-7
v_call: TRBV20-1
clone_size: -
cdr3_length: 13
cdr3_aa: CSAPDGYTYEQYF
cdr3_nt: TGCAGTGCCCCGGACGGCTATACCTACGAGCAGTACTTC

d_call: TRBD2
j_call: TRBJ2-3
v_call: TRBV4-1
clone_size: many
cdr3_length: 14
cdr3_aa: CASSTSGSTDTQYF
cdr3_nt: TGTGCCAGCAGTACTAGCGGGAGCACAGATACGCAGTATTTT

d_call: -
j_call: TRBJ2-7
v_call: TRBV11-2
clone_size: few
cdr3_length: 14
cdr3_aa: CASSPESRVDEQYF
cdr3_nt: TGTGCCAGCAGCCCTGAGTCCCGGGTCGACGAGCAGTACTTC

d_call: -
j_call: TRBJ1-5
v_call: TRBV20-1
clone_size: -
cdr3_length: 13
cdr3_aa: CSASDSYNQPQHF
cdr3_nt: TGCAGTGCTTCTGACAGCTACAATCAGCCCCAGCATTTT

d_call: TRBD1
j_call: TRBJ1-5
v_call: TRBV19
clone_size: few
cdr3_length: 15
cdr3_aa: CASSIGDRELQPQHF
cdr3_nt: TGTGCCAGTAGTATAGGAGACAGGGAACTTCAGCCCCAGCATTTT

d_call: -
j_call: TRBJ1-2
v_call: TRBV29-1
clone_size: -
cdr3_length: 11
cdr3_aa: CSVDPDYGYTF
cdr3_nt: TGCAGCGTGGACCCGGACTATGGCTACACCTTC

d_call: -
j_call: TRBJ1-4
v_call: TRBV2
clone_size: few
cdr3_length: 14
cdr3_aa: CASTEELINEKLFF
cdr3_nt: TGTGCCAGCACCGAGGAACTGATTAATGAAAAACTGTTTTTT

d_call: -
j_call: TRBJ2-7
v_call: TRBV9
clone_size: -
cdr3_length: 13
cdr3_aa: CASSVDSRYEQYF
cdr3_nt: TGTGCCAGCAGCGTTGACAGCCGCTACGAGCAGTACTTC

d_call: -
j_call: TRBJ2-2
v_call: TRBV27
clone_size: many
cdr3_length: 14
cdr3_aa: CASSVLTGAGELFF
cdr3_nt: TGTGCCAGCAGTGTCTTGACGGGTGCCGGGGAGCTGTTTTTT

d_call: -
j_call: TRBJ1-1
v_call: TRBV12-3/TRBV12-4
clone_size: many
cdr3_length: 13
cdr3_aa: CALRRTLDTEAFF
cdr3_nt: TGTGCCCTCCGTAGGACGTTGGACACTGAAGCTTTCTTT

d_call: -
j_call: TRBJ2-3
v_call: TRBV28
clone_size: many
cdr3_length: 11
cdr3_aa: CASSSPGTQYF
cdr3_nt: TGTGCCAGCAGTTCTCCAGGTACGCAGTATTTT

d_call: -
j_call: TRBJ2-7
v_call: TRBV6-1
clone_size: many
cdr3_length: 15
cdr3_aa: CASSEEDGAAYEQYF
cdr3_nt: TGTGCCAGCAGTGAAGAGGACGGTGCTGCCTACGAGCAGTACTTC

d_call: -
j_call: TRBJ1-1
v_call: TRBV19
clone_size: -
cdr3_length: 14
cdr3_aa: CASNDWRMNTEAFF
cdr3_nt: TGTGCCAGTAATGACTGGCGAATGAACACTGAAGCTTTCTTT

d_call: -
j_call: TRBJ2-1
v_call: TRBV10-2
clone_size: many
cdr3_length: 15
cdr3_aa: CASSELGGSYNEQFF
cdr3_nt: TGCGCCAGCAGTGAGCTTGGGGGCTCCTACAATGAGCAGTTCTTC

d_call: TRBD1
j_call: TRBJ1-1
v_call: TRBV7-2
clone_size: many
cdr3_length: 15
cdr3_aa: CASSLTTGGNTEAFF
cdr3_nt: TGTGCCAGCAGCTTAACGACAGGGGGGAACACTGAAGCTTTCTTT